This paragraph reports one TCR beta chain. This clonotype was detected ten times or more. The antigen this receptor binds is unknown. No quality values exist for individual bases; no much larger clone is one base distant. This specimen belongs to a study of molecular identifiers for immune sequencing clone quantification (dated by TCRdb to the late 2010s). The study in broad terms: For a replicate experiment, RNA from roughly 18,000 or 92,000 naive CD8 T cells was divided into five aliquots, and four of the five aliquots were sequenced. This methods study used CD8 T cells to benchmark TCR RNA copy counting and molecular-identifier clustering-based TCR repertoire sequencing (MIDCIRS).

The paper's findings and limits, for the study overall: Modeling estimated around 3 recovered TCR RNA copies per cell, compared with 8.5 to 10 by digital PCR, which implies roughly 30% capture efficiency. The sizes of highly expanded clones could end up underestimated when identical TCR molecules share a barcode. Even against a background of roughly 1 million naive CD8 T cells, spiked-in Jurkat TCR RNA amounting to a single cell's worth was reported to be detectable. When barcode sub-clustering was left out, chimeric consensus sequences inflated TCR diversity, with chimeras reaching as high as 47%. In CMV-specific effector cells, clones with more than 20 RNA copies contained over 97% of molecules, whereas in naive cells such clones contained under 1% of molecules.

Inclusive of the bounding cysteine and phenylalanine, the CDR3 is 12 residues long. This entry keeps only the CDR3 DNA: 36 bases, framed from base 1. V is pared back by 1 base and J by 10 bases, with 8 bases lying between the germline termini. For CDR1 and CDR2, the germline V gene (reference sequence) lists LNHNV and YYDKDF. The library relied on PCR. TCRdb lists the instrument as Illumina MiSeq. The Qiagen AllPrep DNA/RNA kit was used to purify total RNA. Before any analysis, reads coming from multiple sequencing runs of the same library were combined into one pool. Per the authors' processing: Reads were retained only if their TCR constant sequence matched exactly, and those retained reads were trimmed to 150 nt and grouped according to their 12-nt molecular barcodes. Reads inside each barcode group were sub-clustered using a 15% Levenshtein threshold, and a quality-weighted consensus sequence was constructed for each RNA molecule. Non-functional sequences were removed, as were lower-count sequences one edit away from another. Based on a fit of two negative binomial distributions, barcode sub-clusters having less than 20% of the maximum read count were discarded. TCRdb redid the processing of the public reads, applying fastp at Q25 and MiXCR, and retained in-frame beta chains. One record per CDR3 amino acid sequence lists the most common genes and DNA. These V and J calls are TCRdb output, not the study's own analysis. This sample holds 35,000 or so distinct CDR3 sequences; roughly 20% were observed only once. Together, the top ten hold 5.5% to 7.5% of the sample.

On a BD FACSAria II, naive CD8 T cells were FACS-sorted as CD8+CD4-CCR7+CD45RA+ and collected into RLT Plus buffer. Some naive CD8 T cell RNA was split equally between MIDCIRS and a Smart-seq2-style 5'RACE protocol for a sensitivity comparison. Enrichment of CD8 T cells was done with RosetteSep CD8+ T Cell Enrichment Cocktail plus Ficoll-Paque, and ACK red cell lysis came afterward. The clonotype was recovered from a human donor in good health. Some libraries in this study had Jurkat cell RNA spiked in. Recombination joined TRBV15 with TRBJ2-1, with the identity of the D gene unclear. The source material was naive CD8+ T cells from blood, with Jurkat cell RNA spiked in. The cell subset or site label, read with the paper, signifies: FACS-sorted CD8+CD4-CCR7+CD45RA+ naive T cells. The encoded CDR3 is CATSRALREQFF. The nucleotide sequence reads as follows: TGTGCCACCAGCAGAGCGCTGCGGGAGCAGTTCTTC.